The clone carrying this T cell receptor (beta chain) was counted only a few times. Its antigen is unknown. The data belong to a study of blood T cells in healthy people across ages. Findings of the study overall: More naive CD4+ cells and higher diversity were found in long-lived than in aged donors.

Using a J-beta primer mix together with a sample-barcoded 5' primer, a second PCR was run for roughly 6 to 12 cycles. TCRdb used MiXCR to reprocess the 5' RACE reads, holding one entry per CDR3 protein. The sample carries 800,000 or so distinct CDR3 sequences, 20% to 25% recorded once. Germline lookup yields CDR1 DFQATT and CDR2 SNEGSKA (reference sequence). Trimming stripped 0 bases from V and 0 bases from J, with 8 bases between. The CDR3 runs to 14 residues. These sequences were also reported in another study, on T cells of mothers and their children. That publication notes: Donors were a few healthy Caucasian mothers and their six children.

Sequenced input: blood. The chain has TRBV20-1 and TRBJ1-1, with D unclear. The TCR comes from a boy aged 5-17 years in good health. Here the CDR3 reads CSAREKGMNTEAFF. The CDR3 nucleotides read TGCAGTGCTAGAGAAAAAGGCATGAACACTGAAGCTTTCTTT.